The T cell receptor beta chain under discussion was sequenced for a study of cytomegalovirus exposure and HLA in healthy donors (TCRdb year 2017). Turning to the overall study: An earlier analysis of some 620 of the donors reported under 300 Gb of sequence data and 95 million to 140 million unique TCR beta sequences obtained from about 179 million T cells. Typing coverage varied by locus: about 620-630 donors for A, B, C, DRB1 and DQB1; approximately 560 for DQA1; about 570 for DPA1; about 450 for DPB1. Both class I and class II loci were covered by HLA typing, at four-digit resolution. In an earlier analysis of 500 to 650 of the donors, high-throughput TCR beta sequencing was used to judge whether each TCR beta V gene segment behaved as functional or pseudogenic. Donor age, sex, ethnicity and CMV serostatus were compiled together with the repertoire data. A later analysis re-examined previously published TCR beta repertoires from 610 or so donors and added high-resolution HLA genotyping to investigate patterns of TCR occurrence. A later genetic analysis used genome-wide SNP genotypes for about three fifths of the roughly 700 donors, treating that subset as a discovery cohort. Among around 400 genotyped donors of the cohort, an average of approximately 240,000 unique TCR beta nucleotide sequences were sequenced per donor, 15% to 20% of them non-productive. All discovery cohort repertoires had been generated using a single sequencing platform. Roughly 300 gigabases of sequencing data and around 88 million unique TCR sequences made up an early release that covered over 550 HLA-typed donors. Roughly 5 DR-DQ haplotypes were treated as single units for association and clustering because of strong linkage in the cohort. The T cell repertoires of under 700 subjects were profiled by immunosequencing and related to cytomegalovirus serostatus. The later analysis used no new phenotypic data to find candidate immune exposures, relying instead on TCR beta sequences and their occurrence across donors. To predict cytomegalovirus infection status, the study brought together high-throughput TCR immunosequencing, statistical association of individual TCRs with disease status, and machine learning. The study aimed to test whether cataloging public T cell receptors could reveal signatures of past pathogen exposure. The genetic ancestry cluster associated with self-reported Caucasian donors included about 84% of the roughly 410 genotyped donors. Along with the approximately 620-subject first cohort, a separate validation cohort of more than 90 different subjects was used.

Library preparation used the immunoSEQ multiplex PCR assay. The multiplex PCR relied on a mix of 60 forward primers for TCR Vbeta segments and 13 reverse primers for TCR Jbeta segments. Amplification of the CDR3 region of rearranged TCR beta genes was performed with a multiplex PCR assay on genomic DNA. The amplified TCR beta libraries were sequenced on the Illumina HiSeq System as 87-base-pair reads. Per the original workflow: Across the roughly 700 repertoires, a later analysis counted tens of millions of unique TCR beta chains, some 11 million of which were shared by at least two donors. Raw reads were error-corrected and collapsed into unique sequences with a nearest-neighbor algorithm that merged closely related sequences to remove PCR and sequencing errors. CDR3 sequences were aligned to IMGT reference sequences to assign V, D and J gene segments. For a sequence to be retained, a match of at least six nucleotides was required to both a V gene segment and a J gene segment. A rearrangement counted as productive if the CDR3 had no stop codons and remained in frame with V and J, and every other rearrangement counted as non-productive. CDR3 was defined by IMGT convention, running from the second conserved V-encoded cysteine to the conserved J-encoded phenylalanine. Sequences without an unambiguous match to a single V gene segment were excluded from the earlier analysis of about 600 of the donors. In an earlier analysis of around 600 of the donors, V segments were called functional above 56.7% productive rearrangements and were called segregating when the between-donor standard deviation exceeded 5%. To diagnose cytomegalovirus status from the catalog of TCR beta chain sequences, a statistical classification framework was built. In a later analysis, TCR nucleotide sequences were compared against IMGT/GENE-DB human TR gene sequences so that V and J genes could be assigned. The TCRdist pipeline was used in a later analysis to assign CDR3 sequences and most-parsimonious VDJ recombination scenarios. In a later analysis, each TCR beta chain was defined by its CDR3 amino acid sequence together with its V-gene family, and reads lacking a unique V-gene family were excluded. A later analysis removed over 500 highly shared, low-generation-probability nucleotide sequences to deal with suspected cross-contamination and a sequencing artifact. For each public chain, a later analysis derived a clonal expansion index from normalized ranks of inferred template counts within each repertoire. In a later analysis, generation probabilities were computed with a VDJ recombination model fitted to out-of-frame rearrangements, and the resulting probabilities were checked against IGoR. In a later analysis, TCR-TCR, TCR-HLA and TCR-CMV co-occurrence was scored with hypergeometric tests, and a repertoire-size bias correction was applied to TCR pairs. A later analysis estimated false discovery rates by permuting HLA or CMV assignments 20 times. A later analysis grouped co-occurring TCRs with DBSCAN, adding TCRdist sequence similarity when clustering within HLA-allele-positive subsets. Repertoires with fewer than 30,000 or more than 120,000 public chains were left out of co-occurrence clustering, as were about 5 repertoires with anomalous nucleotide sharing. TCRdb's version of the immuneACCESS table is confined to in-frame rearrangements and falls short of the full clone set. An unresolved V gene accounts for under half of the shortfall where checked; the remainder is of unknown origin. V and J calls and clone size come straight from that table; D and trimming were deduced from the DNA. The sample table holds tens of thousands of clones. The ten largest clones take up under 4% of the sample.

The cohort was made up of roughly 670 healthy bone marrow donors. At the time of sampling, every cohort member was nominally healthy, though immune exposures that went unrecorded were likely present. The donor was CMV seropositive and was included in the group of 290 or so seropositive cohort members. A peripheral blood sample was provided by each donor, and peripheral blood mononuclear cells were used for TCR beta sequencing. The Qiagen DNeasy Blood Extraction Kit was used to extract genomic DNA from the blood cell samples. CDR3 length: 16 amino acids, cysteine to phenylalanine. The kept DNA is CDR3 alone, 48 bases in frame from the first base. From V the trimming removes 1 base and from J it removes 5 bases, while the gene matches leave 7 bases of the junction unaccounted for. Per the germline V gene, SGHTA is the CDR1 and FQGNSA is the CDR2. Results and caveats for the whole study, not just this receptor: In a later analysis, HLA-associated TCR beta chains were found to be more clonally expanded and to have lower generation probabilities than equally common non-associated chains. A cluster of highly shared sequence variants was judged likely to represent a technical artifact of the sequencing pipeline. Sequencing depth was assumed to be roughly uniform across donors in the presence/absence analyses, though that assumption may not hold. When HLA alleles, especially DR and DQ, strongly co-occurred, TCR associations were difficult to assign to individual alleles. The 87-base-pair reads could not distinguish some IMGT-functional V segments, including TRBV6-2 and TRBV6-3, so those segments were excluded. A further reported finding was that TCR beta sequences accurately predicted the HLA-A and HLA-B alleles for most subjects in the first cohort. HLA typing was unavailable for some donors at each locus, so association tests used only the typed subset. A later analysis found that most CMV-associated TCR beta chains appeared HLA-restricted, with HLA associations seemingly driven largely by CMV exposure. In a later analysis, 16,951 TCR beta sequences were associated with specific HLA alleles at a false discovery rate of 0.05. Three of the identified cytomegalovirus-associated TCR beta chains were confirmed in vitro to be specific for cytomegalovirus antigens. Cytomegalovirus status was reported to be diagnosed by the classifier with high specificity and sensitivity in both the original and validation cohorts. An association between a missense DCLRE1C variant and V-gene and J-gene trimming of TCR beta chains was found in a later genetic analysis and replicated in an independent cohort. Only TCR beta chains were sequenced in this cohort, and the absence of alpha or paired-chain data limited detectable features. In a later analysis, the rate of TCR association differed among HLA loci, with DRB1 alleles having the most associated TCRs and HLA-C alleles having the fewest. In an earlier analysis of approximately 590 of the donors, most TCR beta V segments were observed in productive rearrangements about 87% or about 30% of the time, broadly matching IMGT annotations. Because counts were too low, 15 to 20 rarely observed V segments, including chromosome 9 orphons, were excluded from the earlier analysis of fewer than 650 of the donors. CMV serostatus was the only immune exposure information available for the cohort. It was suggested by the authors that the approach could potentially be generalized to other disease states and immunological phenotypes. In a later analysis, several top co-occurrence clusters were reported to appear linked to parvovirus B19, influenza, CMV and Epstein-Barr virus. Compared with the approximately 700-donor mean, donors in an Asian-associated ancestry cluster had fewer N-insertions in productive TCRs, according to a later genetic analysis. Correlated functional status among segregating V segments might be attributable to linkage disequilibrium, but an unknown experimental factor could not be ruled out. In the study, around 150 TCR beta chains were listed as associated with cytomegalovirus. Across donors, most TCR sequences were observed very rarely, whereas some public TCRs were present in many individuals.

Of note for this clone: It lacks a known antigen.

The rearrangement combines TRBV7-2 with TRBJ2-3, with 9 middle bases fitting TRBD2. The sequencing sample was made of PBMCs. This clonotype originated in a female donor in good health and CMV-seropositive. The DNA sequence is as follows: TGTGCCAGCAGCTTAGGAGAGGCGGGGGGGCAAGATACGCAGTATTTT. Translated, this gives CASSLGEAGGQDTQYF.